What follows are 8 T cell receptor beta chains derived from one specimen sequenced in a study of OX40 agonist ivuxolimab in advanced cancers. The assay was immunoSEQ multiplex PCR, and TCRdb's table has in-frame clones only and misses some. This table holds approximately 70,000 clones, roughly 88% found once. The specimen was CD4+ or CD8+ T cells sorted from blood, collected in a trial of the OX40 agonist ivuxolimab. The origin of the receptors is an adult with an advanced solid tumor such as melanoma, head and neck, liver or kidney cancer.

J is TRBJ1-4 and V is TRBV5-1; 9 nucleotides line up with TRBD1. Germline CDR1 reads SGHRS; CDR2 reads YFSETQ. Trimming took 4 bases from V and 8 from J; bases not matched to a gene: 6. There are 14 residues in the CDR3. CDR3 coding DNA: TGCGCCAGCAGCGCCGGACAGGGGAGAGAAAAACTGTTTTTT. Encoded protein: CASSAGQGREKLFF. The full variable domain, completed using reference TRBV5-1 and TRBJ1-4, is KAGVTQTPRYLIKTRGQQVTLSCSPISGHRSVSWYQQTPGQGLQFLFEYFSETQRNKGNFPGRFSGRQFSNSRSEMNVSTLELGDSALYLCASSAGQGREKLFFGSGTQLSVL.

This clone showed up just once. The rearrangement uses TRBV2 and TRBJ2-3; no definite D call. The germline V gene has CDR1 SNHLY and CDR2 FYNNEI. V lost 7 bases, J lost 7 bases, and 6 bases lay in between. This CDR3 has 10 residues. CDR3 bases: TGTGCCAGCACCGGCAATACGCAGTATTTT. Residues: CASTGNTQYF.

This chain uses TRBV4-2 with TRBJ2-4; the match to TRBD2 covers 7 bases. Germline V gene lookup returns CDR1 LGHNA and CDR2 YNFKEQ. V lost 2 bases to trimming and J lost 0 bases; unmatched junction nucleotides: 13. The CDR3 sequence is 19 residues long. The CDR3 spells CASSQWGGSPNLAKNIQYF. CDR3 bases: TGTGCCAGCAGCCAATGGGGGGGGAGTCCAAATCTAGCCAAAAACATTCAGTACTTC.

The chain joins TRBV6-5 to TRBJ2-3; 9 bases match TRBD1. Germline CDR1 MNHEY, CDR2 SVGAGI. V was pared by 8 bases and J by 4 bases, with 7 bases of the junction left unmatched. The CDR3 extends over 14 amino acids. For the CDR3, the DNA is TGTGCCAGCGGGGACAGGGAAGGGGCAGATACGCAGTATTTT. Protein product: CASGDREGADTQYF.

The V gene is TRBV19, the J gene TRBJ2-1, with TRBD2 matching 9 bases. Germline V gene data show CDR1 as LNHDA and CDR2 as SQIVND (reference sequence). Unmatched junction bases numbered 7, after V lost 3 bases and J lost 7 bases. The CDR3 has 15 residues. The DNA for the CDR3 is TGTGCCAGTAGTATCTTAGCGGGAGCAATGAATGAGCAGTTCTTC. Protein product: CASSILAGAMNEQFF.

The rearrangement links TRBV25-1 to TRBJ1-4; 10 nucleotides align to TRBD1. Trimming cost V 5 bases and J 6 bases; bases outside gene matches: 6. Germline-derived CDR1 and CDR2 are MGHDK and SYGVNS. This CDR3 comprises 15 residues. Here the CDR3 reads CASSFIGTGDEKLFF. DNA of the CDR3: TGTGCCAGCAGTTTTATTGGGACAGGGGATGAAAAACTGTTTTTT.

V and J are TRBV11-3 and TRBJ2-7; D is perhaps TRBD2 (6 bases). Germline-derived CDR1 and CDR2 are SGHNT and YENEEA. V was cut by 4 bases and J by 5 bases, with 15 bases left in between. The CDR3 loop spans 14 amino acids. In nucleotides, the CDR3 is TGTGCCAGCAGCTCTGAATGGGGGGTGGACGAGCAGTACTTC. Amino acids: CASSSEWGVDEQYF.

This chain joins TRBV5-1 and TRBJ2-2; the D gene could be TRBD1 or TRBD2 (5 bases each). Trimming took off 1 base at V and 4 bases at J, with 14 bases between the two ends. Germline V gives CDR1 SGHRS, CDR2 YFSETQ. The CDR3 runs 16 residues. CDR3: CASSLLGGSGTGELFF. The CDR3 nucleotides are TGCGCCAGCAGCTTGCTTGGGGGATCGGGCACCGGGGAGCTGTTTTTT.